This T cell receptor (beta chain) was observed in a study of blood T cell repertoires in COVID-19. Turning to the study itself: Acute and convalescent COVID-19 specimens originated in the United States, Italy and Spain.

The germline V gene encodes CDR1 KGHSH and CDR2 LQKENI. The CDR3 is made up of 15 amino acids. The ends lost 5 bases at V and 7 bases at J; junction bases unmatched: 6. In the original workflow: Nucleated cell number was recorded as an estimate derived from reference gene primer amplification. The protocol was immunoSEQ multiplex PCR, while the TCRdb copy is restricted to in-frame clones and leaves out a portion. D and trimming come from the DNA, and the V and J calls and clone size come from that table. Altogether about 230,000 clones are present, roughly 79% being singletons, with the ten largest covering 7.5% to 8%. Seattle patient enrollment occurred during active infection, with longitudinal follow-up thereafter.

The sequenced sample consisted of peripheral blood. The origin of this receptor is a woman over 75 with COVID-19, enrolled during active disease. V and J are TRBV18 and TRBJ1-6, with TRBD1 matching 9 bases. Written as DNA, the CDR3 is TGTGCCAGCTCAGCACAGGGGGCCCAGAATTCACCCCTCCACTTT. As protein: CASSAQGAQNSPLHF.